A single T cell receptor (beta chain) is shown here with its context. The entry originates in a study of blood T cell repertoires in COVID-19. Study summary: Acute-phase and convalescent COVID-19 samples originated in the United States, Italy and Spain. PBMCs, B-cell-depleted T cells, or T cells were the source of the cDNA or gDNA that made up the material.

The CDR3 length is 13 residues. The V gene lost 4 bases and the J gene lost 4 bases, with 9 bases spanning the gap. Germline V lookup: CDR1 KGHSH, CDR2 LQKENI. Study processing details: Quantification of nucleated cells was approximated via reference gene primer amplification. Data came from immunoSEQ multiplex PCR; TCRdb stores just in-frame clones and leaves some out. V, J and clone size are those of that table, while D and trimming were read from the DNA. The top ten hold approximately 5% of the sample, which has tens of thousands of clones, approximately 80% seen once. The sequenced sample consisted of peripheral blood. This receptor was identified in a man aged 65 to 79 with acute or convalescent COVID-19. The chain recombines TRBV18 with TRBJ2-3; no definite D call. The CDR3 sequence: CASSLISPDTQYF. The CDR3 DNA sequence: TGTGCCAGCTCACTCATTTCCCCAGATACGCAGTATTTT.